The 10 T cell receptor beta chains reported below all come from one sample, sequenced in a study of long-term antiretroviral therapy in people with HIV. This was the immunoSEQ v3.0 assay at survey level. Assay: immunoSEQ multiplex PCR; the TCRdb copy retains only in-frame clones and omits some. The profile shows 40,000 or so clones, approximately 86% of them singletons. Sequenced here: unsorted PBMCs, sampled just before starting antiretroviral therapy. Receptor source: a woman under 30 with HIV.

This chain links TRBV7-9 with TRBJ2-1, with 9 bases fitting TRBD2. CDR1 is SEHNR and CDR2 is FQNEAQ in the germline V gene (reference sequence). The trim removed 4 bases at V and 8 bases at J, leaving 9 bases unmatched. The CDR3 runs to 15 residues. The CDR3 nucleotides are TGTGCCAGCAGCTCCCGACTAGCGGAGAGGGATGAGCAGTTCTTC. This gives the protein CASSSRLAERDEQFF. The entire variable domain, with the rest obtained from reference TRBV7-9 and TRBJ2-1, is as follows: DTGVSQNPRHKITKRGQNVTFRCDPISEHNRLYWYRQTLGQGPEFLTYFQNEAQLEKSRLLSDRFSAERPKGSFSTLEIQRTEQGDSAMYLCASSSRLAERDEQFFGPGTRLTVL.

The V and J genes are TRBV9 and TRBJ2-2; the D is unclear. V shed 0 bases and J shed 1 base, with 7 bases lying between them. The CDR3 contains 15 residues. From germline, CDR1 is SGDLS and CDR2 YYNGEE. In nucleotides, the CDR3 is TGTGCCAGCAGCGTAGCGGGTGGGAACACCGGGGAGCTGTTTTTT. Its translation is CASSVAGGNTGELFF.

This sequence joins TRBV19 and TRBJ1-2; 11 nucleotides align to TRBD1. The J segment lost 4 bases and the V segment lost 6 bases, leaving 7 bases of the junction unmatched. The CDR3 contains 15 residues. CDR1 and CDR2 from the germline V gene are LNHDA and SQIVND (reference sequence). In nucleotides, the CDR3 is TGTGCCAGTAGGGCGGACAGGGGGCTGTTCTATGGCTACACCTTC. It specifies CASRADRGLFYGYTF.

The rearrangement joins TRBV25-1 to TRBJ2-3; 8 bases agree with TRBD1. Germline CDR1 reads MGHDK; CDR2 reads SYGVNS. This CDR3 spans 14 amino acids. Germline trimming cut 4 bases from V and 5 bases from J; bases unmatched to any gene: 5. The CDR3 is CASSGRGQGDTQYF. The DNA for the CDR3 is TGTGCCAGCAGTGGCAGGGGGCAGGGAGATACGCAGTATTTT.

The rearrangement links TRBV15 to TRBJ2-2; D remains unclear. The V gene's germline CDR1 is LNHNV and CDR2 YYDKDF (reference sequence). The CDR3 sequence is 12 residues long. The ends were cut back, 3 bases at V and 4 bases at J, with 3 bases in the middle. The CDR3: CATSSLTGELFF. The CDR3 DNA follows: TGTGCCACCAGCAGCCTCACCGGGGAGCTGTTTTTT.

The V call is TRBV5-1, the J call TRBJ1-2; 7 nucleotides agree with TRBD1. The CDR3 contains 13 residues. V lost 5 bases to trimming and J lost 4 bases; unmatched junction nucleotides: 5. The germline CDR1 and CDR2 sequences are SGHRS and YFSETQ. The CDR3 spells CASRTGQPYGYTF. CDR3 DNA sequence: TGCGCCAGCAGAACGGGACAGCCCTATGGCTACACCTTC.

V gene TRBV5-1 combines with J gene TRBJ2-5, with 8 bases aligning to TRBD1. V lost 2 bases to trimming and J lost 3 bases; unmatched junction nucleotides: 6. In germline, CDR1 is SGHRS, CDR2 YFSETQ. The CDR3 sequence is 15 residues long. This chain's CDR3 is CASSLQDRVEETQYF. CDR3 nucleotides: TGCGCCAGCAGCTTACAGGACAGGGTGGAAGAGACCCAGTACTTC.

The V call is TRBV9, the J call TRBJ2-2; TRBD2 might be the D (6 bases). The CDR3 spans 14 residues. Between the trimmed V and J ends, which lost 3 bases and 0 bases, there was a span of 6 bases. From germline, CDR1 is SGDLS and CDR2 YYNGEE. This CDR3 reads CASSAGANTGELFF. The CDR3 DNA sequence: TGTGCCAGCAGCGCGGGGGCGAACACCGGGGAGCTGTTTTTT.

The chain employs TRBV11-3 and TRBJ2-1; 12 bases map to TRBD2. Germline loops: CDR1 SGHNT, CDR2 YENEEA. The length of the CDR3 is 14 residues. The V and J ends lost 1 base and 8 bases, in that order; junction bases with no gene match: 0. The DNA of the CDR3 is TGTGCCAGCAGCTTAGGACTAGCGGGAGATGAGCAGTTCTTC. Translated, it gives CASSLGLAGDEQFF.

The J gene is TRBJ2-3, the V gene TRBV6-6, with D unclear. From germline, CDR1 is MNHNY and CDR2 SVGAGI (reference sequence). The CDR3 consists of 10 residues. V was pared by 5 bases and J by 11 bases, with 8 bases between. Written as DNA, the CDR3 is TGTGCCAGCAGTGCAGAAGAGCAGTATTTT. Its translation: CASSAEEQYF.